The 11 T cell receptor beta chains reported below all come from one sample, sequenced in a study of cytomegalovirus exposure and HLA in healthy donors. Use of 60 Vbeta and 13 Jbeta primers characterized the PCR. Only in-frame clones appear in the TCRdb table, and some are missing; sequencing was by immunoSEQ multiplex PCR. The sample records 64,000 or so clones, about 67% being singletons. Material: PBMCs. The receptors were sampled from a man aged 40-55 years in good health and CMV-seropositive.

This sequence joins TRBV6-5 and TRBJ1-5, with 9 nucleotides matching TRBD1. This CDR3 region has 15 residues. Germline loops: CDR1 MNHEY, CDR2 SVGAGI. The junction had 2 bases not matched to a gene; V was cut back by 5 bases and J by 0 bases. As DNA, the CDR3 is TGTGCCAGCAGTCGGACAGGGGATAGCAATCAGCCCCAGCATTTT. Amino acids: CASSRTGDSNQPQHF.

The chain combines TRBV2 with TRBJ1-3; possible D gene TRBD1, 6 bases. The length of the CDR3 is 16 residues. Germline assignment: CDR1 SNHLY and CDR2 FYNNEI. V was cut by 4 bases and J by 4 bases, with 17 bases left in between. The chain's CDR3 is CASSGRGQLLGNTIYF. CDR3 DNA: TGTGCCAGCAGTGGCAGGGGACAACTACTCGGAAACACCATATATTTT.

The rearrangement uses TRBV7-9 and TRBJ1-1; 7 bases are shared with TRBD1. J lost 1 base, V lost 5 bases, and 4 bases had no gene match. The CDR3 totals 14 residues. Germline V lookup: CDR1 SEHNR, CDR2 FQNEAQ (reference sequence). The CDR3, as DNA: TGTGCCAGCAGCCCGACAGGGTGGAACACTGAAGCTTTCTTT. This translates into CASSPTGWNTEAFF.

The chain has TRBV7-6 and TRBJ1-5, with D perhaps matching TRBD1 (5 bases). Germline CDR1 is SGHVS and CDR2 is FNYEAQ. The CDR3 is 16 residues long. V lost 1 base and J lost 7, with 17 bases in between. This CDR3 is CASSLDPHQGGQPQHF. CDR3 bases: TGTGCCAGCAGCTTAGACCCCCACCAGGGAGGCCAGCCCCAGCATTTT.

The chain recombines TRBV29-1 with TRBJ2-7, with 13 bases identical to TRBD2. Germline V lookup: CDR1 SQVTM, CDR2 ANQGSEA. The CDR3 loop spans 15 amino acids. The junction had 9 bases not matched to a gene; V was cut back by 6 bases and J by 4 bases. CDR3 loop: CSVKGLAGVSYEQYF. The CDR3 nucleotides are TGCAGCGTAAAAGGACTAGCGGGAGTGTCATACGAGCAGTACTTC.

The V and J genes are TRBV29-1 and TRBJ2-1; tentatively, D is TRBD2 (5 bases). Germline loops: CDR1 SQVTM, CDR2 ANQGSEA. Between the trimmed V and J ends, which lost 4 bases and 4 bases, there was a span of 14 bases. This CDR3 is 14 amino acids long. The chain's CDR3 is CSVGRDLTYNEQFF. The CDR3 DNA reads TGCAGCGTTGGACGGGATCTAACTTACAATGAGCAGTTCTTC.

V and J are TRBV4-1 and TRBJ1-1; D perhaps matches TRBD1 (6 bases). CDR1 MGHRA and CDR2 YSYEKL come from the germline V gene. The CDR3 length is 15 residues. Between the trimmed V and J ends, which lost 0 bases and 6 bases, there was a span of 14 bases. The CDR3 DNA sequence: TGCGCCAGCAGCCAAGATGACCAGGGGTTGCCTGAAGCTTTCTTT. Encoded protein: CASSQDDQGLPEAFF.

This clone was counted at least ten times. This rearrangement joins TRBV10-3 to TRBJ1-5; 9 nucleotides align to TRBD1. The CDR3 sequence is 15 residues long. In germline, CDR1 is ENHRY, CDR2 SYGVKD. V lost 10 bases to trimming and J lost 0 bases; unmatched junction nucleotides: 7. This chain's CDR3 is CATGQGANSNQPQHF. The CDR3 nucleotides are TGTGCCACGGGACAGGGAGCTAATAGCAATCAGCCCCAGCATTTT.

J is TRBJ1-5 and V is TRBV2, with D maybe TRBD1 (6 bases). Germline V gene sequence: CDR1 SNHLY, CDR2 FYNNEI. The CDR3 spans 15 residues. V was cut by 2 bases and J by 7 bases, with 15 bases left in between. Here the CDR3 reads CASSERGSHGQPQHF. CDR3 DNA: TGTGCCAGCAGTGAAAGGGGGTCCCATGGGCAGCCCCAGCATTTT.

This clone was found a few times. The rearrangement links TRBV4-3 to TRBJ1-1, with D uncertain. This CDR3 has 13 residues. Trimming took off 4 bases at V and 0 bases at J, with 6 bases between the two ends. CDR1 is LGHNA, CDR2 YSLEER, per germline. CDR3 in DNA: TGCGCCAGCAGCCCCCAAATGAACACTGAAGCTTTCTTT. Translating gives CASSPQMNTEAFF.

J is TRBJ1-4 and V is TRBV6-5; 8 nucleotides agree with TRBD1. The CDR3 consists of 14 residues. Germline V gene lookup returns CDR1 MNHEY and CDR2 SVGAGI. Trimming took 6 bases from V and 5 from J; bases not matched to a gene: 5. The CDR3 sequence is CASSPTGENEKLFF. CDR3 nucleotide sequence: TGTGCCAGCAGCCCGACAGGGGAAAATGAAAAACTGTTTTTT.